A selection of T cell receptor beta chains follows, all from one sample in a study of blood T cell repertoires in COVID-19. Using immunoSEQ multiplex PCR, the repertoire was profiled, and TCRdb retains in-frame clones only, with some absent. The sample lists some 150,000 clones, about 82% occurring once. Sequenced input: peripheral blood. The receptors were gathered from a woman aged 55 to 70 with acute or convalescent COVID-19. CDR3s include the opening cysteine and the closing phenylalanine or tryptophan. Fields, in order: J gene, V gene, clone size, D gene, CDR3 protein, CDR3 DNA. D genes are given only for firm matches. Where a row states a size, it is once, few, many or the class of an expanded clone; other rows omit it.

TRBJ1-6 | TRBV6-5 | - | TRBD1 | CASRPTGTGNSPLHF | TGTGCCAGCAGACCAACCGGGACAGGGAATTCACCCCTCCACTTT
TRBJ1-2 | TRBV10-3 | - | - | CAIRGGGTVYGYTF | TGTGCCATCAGGGGAGGGGGTACAGTCTATGGCTACACCTTC
TRBJ2-7 | TRBV11-1 | - | - | CASSTNYEQYF | TGTGCCAGCAGCACAAACTACGAGCAGTACTTC
TRBJ1-5 | TRBV19 | - | TRBD1 | CASSSTPGTGNQPQHF | TGTGCCAGTAGTTCTACACCTGGGACAGGGAATCAGCCCCAGCATTTT
TRBJ2-2 | TRBV5-1 | - | - | CASSLRSGTTRGTGELFF | TGCGCCAGCAGCCTTCGCTCCGGGACGACCAGGGGCACCGGGGAGCTGTTTTTT
TRBJ1-2 | TRBV27 | - | - | CASSSPGGGTSYGYTF | TGTGCCAGCAGTTCCCCCGGCGGAGGGACGTCGTATGGCTACACCTTC
TRBJ2-5 | TRBV25-1 | - | - | CATARGGSQETQYF | TGTGCCACCGCTAGGGGGGGTTCCCAAGAGACCCAGTACTTC
TRBJ2-5 | TRBV5-6 | - | - | CASSLVSGSRETQYF | TGTGCCAGCAGCCTCGTGTCGGGGTCCCGGGAGACCCAGTACTTC
TRBJ1-6 | TRBV7-2 | - | TRBD1 | CASSFSGQTNSPLHF | TGTGCCAGCAGCTTCTCGGGACAGACTAATTCACCCCTCCACTTT
TRBJ2-1 | TRBV9 | once | - | CASSPGLFNEQFF | TGTGCCAGCAGCCCGGGACTTTTCAATGAGCAGTTCTTC
TRBJ2-7 | TRBV6-5 | - | TRBD1 | CASSPGQGQQYF | TGTGCCAGCAGCCCGGGACAGGGCCAGCAGTACTTC
TRBJ1-2 | TRBV5-1 | - | TRBD1 | CASTRTGGIKNYGYTF | TGCGCCAGCACGAGGACAGGGGGTATTAAGAACTATGGCTACACCTTC
TRBJ1-2 | TRBV30 | - | - | CAWSVLGTGQGYTF | TGTGCCTGGAGTGTACTCGGCACAGGGCAGGGCTACACCTTC
TRBJ2-3 | TRBV14 | - | TRBD2 | CASSQAWRLAGGKDTQYF | TGTGCCAGCAGCCAAGCGTGGAGGCTAGCGGGGGGAAAAGATACGCAGTATTTT
TRBJ1-1 | TRBV7-3 | - | - | CASSFRVEAFF | TGTGCCAGCAGCTTCAGGGTTGAAGCTTTCTTT
TRBJ1-5 | TRBV7-2 | - | - | CASSSAVSSGPQHF | TGTGCCAGCAGCTCCGCGGTCTCCTCGGGGCCCCAGCATTTT
TRBJ1-2 | TRBV6-5 | - | TRBD1 | CASGTGTAINYGYTF | TGTGCCAGCGGGACCGGGACAGCGATTAACTATGGCTACACCTTC
TRBJ2-7 | TRBV11-2 | - | TRBD1 | CASSLPTGLVGYEQYF | TGTGCCAGCAGCCTCCCGACAGGGTTAGTGGGCTACGAGCAGTACTTC
TRBJ2-2 | TRBV5-4 | - | - | CASSFSQNTGELFF | TGTGCCAGCAGCTTTAGCCAGAACACCGGGGAGCTGTTTTTT
TRBJ1-1 | TRBV5-5 | - | - | CASSLLSGAFF | TGTGCCAGCAGCTTATTATCGGGAGCTTTCTTT
TRBJ1-2 | TRBV19 | - | - | CASSISNPEAYGYTF | TGTGCCAGTAGTATATCCAACCCTGAGGCCTATGGCTACACCTTC
TRBJ1-6 | TRBV28 | - | - | CASRGVVAYNSPLHF | TGTGCCAGCCGGGGGGTAGTAGCCTATAATTCACCCCTCCACTTT
TRBJ2-1 | TRBV27 | once | - | CASRTRGISYNEQFF | TGTGCCAGCCGGACCAGGGGTATCTCCTACAATGAGCAGTTCTTC
TRBJ2-2 | TRBV10-1 | - | TRBD1 | CASSESQDGTVMYGELFF | TGCGCCAGCAGTGAGTCACAGGACGGGACAGTAATGTACGGGGAGCTGTTTTTT
TRBJ1-2 | TRBV6-1 | - | - | CASSRRGGPAYGYTF | TGTGCCAGCAGCCGCCGGGGGGGGCCTGCCTATGGCTACACCTTC
TRBJ2-2 | TRBV6-1 | - | TRBD2 | CLAGSGTGELFF | TGTTTAGCGGGGAGTGGTACCGGGGAGCTGTTTTTT
TRBJ2-2 | TRBV20-1 | - | - | CSASGLTGELFF | TGCAGTGCTAGTGGTCTCACCGGGGAGCTGTTTTTT
TRBJ1-2 | TRBV19 | - | TRBD1 | CASSIADRGGYTF | TGTGCCAGTAGTATCGCGGACAGGGGTGGCTACACCTTC
TRBJ2-2 | TRBV28 | - | - | CASSSTSTGELFF | TGTGCCAGCAGCTCCACCAGCACCGGGGAGCTGTTTTTT
TRBJ1-6 | TRBV5-3 | - | - | CARSLEAQAGTDLRCSPLHF | TGTGCCAGAAGCTTGGAGGCCCAAGCGGGAACCGATCTAAGGTGTTCACCCCTCCACTTT
TRBJ1-2 | TRBV9 | - | TRBD1 | CASSVRTGLYGYTF | TGTGCCAGCAGCGTTCGGACAGGGTTATATGGCTACACCTTC
TRBJ2-1 | TRBV27 | - | TRBD2 | CASSGSGGDYNEQFF | TGTGCCAGCAGTGGTAGCGGGGGGGACTACAATGAGCAGTTCTTC
TRBJ1-2 | TRBV30 | - | TRBD1 | CAWTTTGASYGYTF | TGTGCCTGGACGACGACAGGGGCCTCCTATGGCTACACCTTC
TRBJ1-2 | TRBV6-5 | - | - | CASRKTANYGYTF | TGTGCCAGCAGAAAGACAGCTAACTATGGCTACACCTTC
TRBJ1-2 | TRBV24-1 | - | - | CATSALGGGWDYGYTF | TGTGCCACCAGTGCCCTAGGGGGGGGTTGGGACTATGGCTACACCTTC
TRBJ2-7 | TRBV5-1 | - | TRBD2 | CASSLGTSRQEQYF | TGCGCCAGCAGTTTAGGGACTAGCCGGCAGGAGCAGTACTTC
TRBJ2-1 | TRBV7-9 | - | TRBD2 | CASSLVLAGGNEQFF | TGTGCCAGCAGCTTAGTCCTAGCGGGGGGTAATGAGCAGTTCTTC
TRBJ2-7 | TRBV12-5 | - | TRBD1 | CASGLSDRRSYEQYF | TGTGCTAGTGGCCTCTCGGACAGGAGATCCTACGAGCAGTACTTC
TRBJ1-4 | TRBV5-1 | - | TRBD1 | CASSWGDRVGVEKLFF | TGCGCCAGCAGCTGGGGGGACAGGGTAGGAGTTGAAAAACTGTTTTTT
TRBJ1-1 | TRBV6-5 | few | TRBD1 | CASRDRAPTEAFF | TGTGCCAGCAGAGACAGGGCCCCCACTGAAGCTTTCTTT
TRBJ1-6 | TRBV7-3 | - | - | CASSLYYNSPLHF | TGTGCCAGCAGCTTATATTATAATTCACCCCTCCACTTT